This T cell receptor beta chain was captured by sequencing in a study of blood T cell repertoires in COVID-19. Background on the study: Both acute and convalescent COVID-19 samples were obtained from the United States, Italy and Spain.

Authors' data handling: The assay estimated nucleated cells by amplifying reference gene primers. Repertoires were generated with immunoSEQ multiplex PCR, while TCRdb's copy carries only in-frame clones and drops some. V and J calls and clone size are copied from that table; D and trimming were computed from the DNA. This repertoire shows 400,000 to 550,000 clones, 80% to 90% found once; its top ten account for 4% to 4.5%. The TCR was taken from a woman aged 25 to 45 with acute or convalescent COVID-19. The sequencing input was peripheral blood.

The CDR3 DNA reads TGTGCCAGCAGGACTCCGGGACAAACAGATACGCAGTATTTT. It yields the protein CASRTPGQTDTQYF. V usage is TRBV28 and J usage is TRBJ2-3, with D perhaps matching TRBD1 (6 bases). Germline CDR1 and CDR2: MDHEN and SYDVKM. Deletions cut 6 bases from V and 3 bases from J, with 13 bases between. There are 14 residues in the CDR3.